A selection of T cell receptor beta chains follows, all from one sample in a study of human T cells and chemical hapten exposure. TCRdb re-called the RACE reads with MiXCR, one entry per CDR3 protein. The data contain some 200,000 distinct CDR3 sequences, 20% to 25% of them singletons. The source was whole blood, collected in connection with sensitization to the hapten diphenylcyclopropenone (DPC). The receptor set was obtained from a woman between 45 and 65 years old with alopecia areata. Some clones in this sample may be carry-over from other donors' samples. Both conserved end residues are part of each CDR3. D genes are given only for firm matches. Part of the rows lack a size; the others show once, few, many or a class for expanded clones.

J	size	V	D	DNA	CDR3
TRBJ1-5	few	TRBV2	NA	TGTGCCAGCAGTGAAGGGGGAGAAGCTAATCAGCCCCAGCATTTT	CASSEGGEANQPQHF
TRBJ1-2	NA	TRBV11-2	NA	TGTGCCAGCGGCGGGAGCAACCACTATGGCTACACCTTC	CASGGSNHYGYTF
TRBJ2-3	NA	TRBV21-1	NA	TGTGCCAGCAGCAAACCTAGACCGGGACTAGCGACTAGCACAGATACGCAGTATTTT	CASSKPRPGLATSTDTQYF
TRBJ2-1	NA	TRBV5-1	NA	TGCGCCAGCAGCCCGGGGGACAATGAGCAGTTCTTC	CASSPGDNEQFF
TRBJ2-7	NA	TRBV27	NA	TGTGCCAGCAGTTTCTTCGGCGGGGTAACCGACGAGCAGTACTTC	CASSFFGGVTDEQYF
TRBJ2-7	NA	TRBV7-6	TRBD2	TGTGCCAGCAGCGTTAGCGGGAGCTCCTACGAGCAGTACTTC	CASSVSGSSYEQYF
TRBJ1-1	NA	TRBV5-1	NA	TGCGCCAGCAGCTTGGACGGGGTGGGGAAGAACACTGAAGCTTTCTTT	CASSLDGVGKNTEAFF
TRBJ2-5	few	TRBV29-1	TRBD2	TGCAGCGTAACGACTAGCGGGGCCCAAGAGACCCAGTACTTC	CSVTTSGAQETQYF
TRBJ1-6	few	TRBV10-3	NA	TGTGCCATCAGTGACTTTTTGGGTAATTCACCCCTCCACTTT	CAISDFLGNSPLHF
TRBJ2-7	NA	TRBV18	NA	TGTGCCAGCTCACCACGTTTGAGCAAGTACGAGCAGTACTTC	CASSPRLSKYEQYF
TRBJ2-3	few	TRBV5-1	NA	TGCGCCAGCAGCTTGGACCCCTCGAGCACAGATACGCAGTATTTT	CASSLDPSSTDTQYF
TRBJ2-1	few	TRBV29-1	TRBD2	TGCAGCGTCAGGTTAGCGGGAGGGCGAAACAATGAGCAGTTCTTC	CSVRLAGGRNNEQFF
TRBJ1-2	NA	TRBV12-3/TRBV12-4	NA	TGTGCCACCTACCCCGCGGGGTACTATGGCTACACCTTC	CATYPAGYYGYTF
TRBJ2-1	NA	TRBV7-9	NA	TGTGCCAGCAGCCCAGGACTAGAGCAGTTCTTC	CASSPGLEQFF
TRBJ2-1	once	TRBV4-3	NA	TGCGCCAGCAGCCAAGATCGGTACGGGGGTTACAATGAGCAGTTCTTC	CASSQDRYGGYNEQFF
TRBJ2-1	NA	TRBV29-1	TRBD2	TGCAGCGCGGAACTAGCGGTCTCCTACAATGAGCAGTTCTTC	CSAELAVSYNEQFF
TRBJ1-5	NA	TRBV29-1	NA	TGCAGCGTCGGGACATCGGAACAGCCCCAGCATTTT	CSVGTSEQPQHF
TRBJ2-1	few	TRBV5-1	TRBD2	TGCGCCAGCAGCGTTGCGGGGGTATACAATGAGCAGTTCTTC	CASSVAGVYNEQFF
TRBJ1-5	NA	TRBV29-1	NA	TGCAGCGTTGCATTAGACAGCAATCAGCCCCAGCATTTT	CSVALDSNQPQHF
TRBJ1-4	NA	TRBV6-6	NA	TGTGCCAGCAGTTATGCCCCTAATGAAAAACTGTTTTTT	CASSYAPNEKLFF
TRBJ1-5	NA	TRBV3-1	NA	TGTGCCAGCAGCCAAGATGACGGCGGCCAGCATTTT	CASSQDDGGQHF
TRBJ2-1	NA	TRBV12-3/TRBV12-4	NA	TGTGCCAGCAGTTTCTGGGGTGAGCAGTTCTTC	CASSFWGEQFF
TRBJ2-7	many	TRBV5-4	TRBD1	TGTGCCAGCAGCGCTGGACAGGGTCTGAGCTACTACGAGCAGTACTTC	CASSAGQGLSYYEQYF
TRBJ1-2	NA	TRBV2	NA	TGTGCCAGCAAGCGGGGGGCAGGTGGCTACACCTTC	CASKRGAGGYTF
TRBJ1-4	few	TRBV30	NA	TGTGCCTGGAGTGGGGCCGGACGGATATCTAATGAAAAACTGTTTTTT	CAWSGAGRISNEKLFF
TRBJ1-5	many	TRBV20-1	NA	TGCAGTGCTAGAGATGGGGCAGGGATCGGAAGCAATCAGCCCCAGCATTTT	CSARDGAGIGSNQPQHF
TRBJ1-1	NA	TRBV5-1	NA	TGCGCCAGCAGCTCAATCGACGGGGACACTGAAGCTTTCTTT	CASSSIDGDTEAFF
TRBJ1-2	few	TRBV20-1	TRBD1	TGCAGTGCTAGAGTCACCCTCCCAGGGGGCTATGGCTACACCTTC	CSARVTLPGGYGYTF
TRBJ1-2	NA	TRBV20-1	NA	TGCAGTGCTCGGGAGGCAGGGAGGGTCTATGGCTACACCTTC	CSAREAGRVYGYTF
TRBJ1-5	NA	TRBV10-1	TRBD1	TGCGCCAGCGGACAGGGTAGTCAGCCCCAGCATTTT	CASGQGSQPQHF
TRBJ2-3	NA	TRBV28	TRBD2	TGTGCCAGCATAATCCGGACTAGCGCGACTAGCACAGATACGCAGTATTTT	CASIIRTSATSTDTQYF
TRBJ2-2	many	TRBV28	NA	TGTGCCAGCAGTTTTCGGACACCTCCCGGGGAGCTGTTTTTT	CASSFRTPPGELFF
TRBJ2-7	NA	TRBV12-3/TRBV12-4	TRBD1	TGTGCCAGCAGTCCCCGACAGGGGTCCTACGAGCAGTACTTC	CASSPRQGSYEQYF
TRBJ2-3	once	TRBV15	NA	TGTGCCACCAGCAGAGATATCGGCAGCACAGATACGCAGTATTTT	CATSRDIGSTDTQYF
TRBJ1-5	NA	TRBV5-6	NA	TGTGCCAGCAGCTCACAGGGACTGGGGAATCAGCCCCAGCATTTT	CASSSQGLGNQPQHF
TRBJ2-1	NA	TRBV6-1	NA	TGTGCCAGCAGTGAATTCGACAATGAGCAGTTCTTC	CASSEFDNEQFF
TRBJ2-1	many	TRBV4-2	NA	TGTGCCAGCAGCCAAGATAGCGACACCACTCTCAATGAGCAGTTCTTC	CASSQDSDTTLNEQFF
TRBJ2-3	few	TRBV10-2	TRBD1	TGCGCCAGCAGGGACGGGGGACAGGGGCTCACAGATACGCAGTATTTT	CASRDGGQGLTDTQYF
TRBJ2-3	NA	TRBV5-4	NA	TGTGCCAGCAGCTTGGGCCCGGATCCCACAGATACGCAGTATTTT	CASSLGPDPTDTQYF
TRBJ1-1	NA	TRBV2	NA	TGTGCCAGCAGTGAGGCGGGGGTGAACACTGAAGCTTTCTTT	CASSEAGVNTEAFF
TRBJ2-2	few	TRBV29-1	NA	TGCAGCGTCCGGGGGCCAGCCTCGATGAACACCGGGGAGCTGTTTTTT	CSVRGPASMNTGELFF
TRBJ2-1	few	TRBV29-1	TRBD2	TGCAGCATGCGAACTAGCGGGAGAGGTTCCTACAATGAGCAGTTCTTC	CSMRTSGRGSYNEQFF
TRBJ1-6	few	TRBV27	NA	TGTGCCAGTAGTTTAGTTCGAGGGGATTCACCCCTCCACTTT	CASSLVRGDSPLHF
TRBJ2-7	once	TRBV6-1	TRBD2	TGTGCCAGCACCTCGGGACTAACCTACGAGCAGTACTTC	CASTSGLTYEQYF
TRBJ2-3	NA	TRBV7-8	NA	TGTGCCAGCAGCTTCTCTACCGGAATCACAAATACGCAGTATTTT	CASSFSTGITNTQYF
TRBJ2-3	few	TRBV5-1	TRBD1	TGCGCCAGCAGCTTGGAGGCACAGGGGCTAGATACGCAGTATTTT	CASSLEAQGLDTQYF
TRBJ1-1	NA	TRBV13	TRBD1	TGTGCCAGCAGCCGCTCTACAGGGGTGGTAAATACTGAAGCTTTCTTT	CASSRSTGVVNTEAFF
TRBJ2-2	few	TRBV15	TRBD1	TGTGCCACCAGCAGAGGGTCGGACAGGGTGTCCGGGGAGCTGTTTTTT	CATSRGSDRVSGELFF
TRBJ2-3	NA	TRBV15	NA	TGTGCCACCAGCAGAGAAATTGCGGGCGAGGGGGATACGCAGTATTTT	CATSREIAGEGDTQYF
TRBJ2-1	NA	TRBV2	TRBD2	TGTGCCAGCAGTCCAAGACTAGCGGGAGTCCCCTACAATGAGCAGTTCTTC	CASSPRLAGVPYNEQFF
TRBJ1-1	few	TRBV12-3/TRBV12-4	NA	TGTGCCAGCAGTTTGTTAGGCCAGGGAGAAGCTTTCTTT	CASSLLGQGEAFF